Below, 20 T cell receptor beta chains from the same sample are listed, as sequenced in a study of radiotherapy plus CTLA-4 blockade in lung cancer. The repertoire was sequenced with immunoSEQ multiplex PCR; TCRdb's copy has only in-frame clones and lacks some. The sample carries tens of thousands of clones, approximately 79% recorded once. The sample in question was peripheral blood, obtained from a patient treated with radiotherapy plus ipilimumab. These receptors all stem from a human donor with non-small cell lung cancer who had a partial response to radiotherapy plus ipilimumab.

The DNA for the CDR3 is TGCGCCAGCAGCTCGACAGGGAACAACTATGGCTACACCTTC. Protein sequence: CASSSTGNNYGYTF. The gene calls are TRBV5-1 and TRBJ1-2, with TRBD1 matching 7 bases. Trimming cost V 3 bases and J 2 bases; bases outside gene matches: 4. Germline CDR1 is SGHRS and CDR2 is YFSETQ. The CDR3 loop spans 14 amino acids. Complete variable domain (other parts from reference TRBV5-1 and TRBJ1-2): KAGVTQTPRYLIKTRGQQVTLSCSPISGHRSVSWYQQTPGQGLQFLFEYFSETQRNKGNFPGRFSGRQFSNSRSEMNVSTLELGDSALYLCASSSTGNNYGYTFGSGTRLTVV.

As DNA, the CDR3 is TGTGCCAGCAGCGTATCCCAGGGAGGGAATGAAAAACTGTTTTTT. Translating gives CASSVSQGGNEKLFF. The chain combines TRBV9 with TRBJ1-4; TRBD1 might be the D (5 bases). CDR3 length equals 15 residues. V was cut by 1 base and J by 5 bases, with 12 bases left in between. The V gene's germline CDR1 is SGDLS and CDR2 YYNGEE.

V is TRBV25-1 and J is TRBJ1-5; D possibly corresponds to TRBD1 (5 bases). V lost 1 base and J 0 bases, leaving 13 bases between the germline ends. The CDR3 consists of 17 residues. CDR1 and CDR2 from the germline V gene are MGHDK and SYGVNS. CDR3 DNA sequence: TGTGCCAGCAGTGAATCGCCAGGGTGCCATAGCAATCAGCCCCAGCATTTT. This codes for CASSESPGCHSNQPQHF.

The chain combines TRBV6-5 with TRBJ1-2, with TRBD1 identical over 9 bases. In germline, CDR1 is MNHEY, CDR2 SVGAGI. The V gene end was trimmed by 4 bases and the J gene end by 0 bases; junction bases not matched to a gene: 3. The CDR3 contains 15 residues. The DNA for the CDR3 is TGTGCCAGCAGTTTCACAGGGGGCGCTAACTATGGCTACACCTTC. Amino acid sequence: CASSFTGGANYGYTF.

This clone came up once. The chain employs TRBV29-1 and TRBJ2-7; 8 bases are a match to TRBD1. Germline V gives CDR1 SQVTM, CDR2 ANQGSEA. Trimming took 4 bases from V and 4 from J; bases not matched to a gene: 9. This CDR3 is built from 14 residues. The CDR3: CSVVAQGGMYEQYF. The CDR3 bases are TGCAGCGTTGTGGCACAGGGGGGTATGTACGAGCAGTACTTC.

The V and J genes are TRBV29-1 and TRBJ1-2; D is possibly TRBD1 (5 bases). From germline, CDR1 is SQVTM and CDR2 ANQGSEA. Trimming took 2 bases from V and 8 from J, leaving 15 bases between them. The CDR3 is 13 amino acids. The CDR3 DNA reads TGCAGCGTTGAATTCGGATCAGGGATCGGCTACACCTTC. Its protein product is CSVEFGSGIGYTF.

The V call is TRBV11-2, the J call TRBJ2-1; TRBD1 aligns across 7 bases. CDR1 SGHAT and CDR2 FQNNGV come from the germline V gene. V shed 5 bases, J shed 0 bases, and the junction held 7 bases outside the gene matches. There are 16 residues in the CDR3. CDR3 in DNA: TGTGCCAGCAGCCCGCCGGGACAGAGCTCCTACAATGAGCAGTTCTTC. Its protein product is CASSPPGQSSYNEQFF.

In its sample, this clone was seen a few times. This chain joins TRBV6-6 and TRBJ2-7; 10 bases line up with TRBD2. The CDR3 extends over 16 amino acids. J gave up 2 bases and V 5 bases, and 9 bases lay outside the gene matches. CDR1 is MNHNY and CDR2 is SVGAGI in the germline V gene (reference sequence). CDR3 nucleotides: TGTGCCAGCAGTACGCTTAGCGGGGGGCCCACCTACGAGCAGTACTTC. Its protein is CASSTLSGGPTYEQYF.

On this clone: The junction shows a germline mismatch at one end, possibly a read error. This chain's CDR3 is CASSDMGQGNAEAFF. In DNA, the CDR3 is TGTGCCAGCAGCGACATGGGACAGGGGAACGCTGAAGCTTTCTTT. The V call is TRBV6-5, the J call TRBJ1-1; 10 nucleotides agree with TRBD1. The CDR3 runs to 15 residues. Germline V gene data show CDR1 as MNHEY and CDR2 as SVGAGI.

This chain joins TRBV7-2 and TRBJ2-1; TRBD1 aligns across 11 bases. The germline V gene encodes CDR1 SGHTA and CDR2 FQGNSA. V shed 4 bases, J shed 9 bases, and the junction held 5 bases outside the gene matches. The CDR3 is made up of 14 amino acids. Written as DNA, the CDR3 is TGTGCCAGCAGCTCCGGGACAGGGGGATCTGAGCAGTTCTTC. It codes for CASSSGTGGSEQFF.

DNA of the CDR3: TGTGCCAGCAGCCCGAAGGGACTCTTTTACGAGCAGTACTTC. This translates into CASSPKGLFYEQYF. The V and J genes are TRBV5-4 and TRBJ2-7; perhaps TRBD2 as D (6 bases). V lost 4 bases, J lost 4 bases, and 15 bases lay in between. This CDR3 spans 14 amino acids. Germline loops: CDR1 SGHNT, CDR2 YYREEE (reference sequence).

V gene TRBV6-1 combines with J gene TRBJ1-5; TRBD1 aligns across 7 bases. Germline V gene sequence: CDR1 MNHNS, CDR2 SASEGT. Trimming at V came to 6 bases and at J to 3 bases, leaving 8 bases not matched to a gene. The length of the CDR3 is 15 residues. The CDR3 DNA sequence: TGTGCCAGCAGAAACCGGGACAGTCCCAATCAGCCCCAGCATTTT. It yields the protein CASRNRDSPNQPQHF.

The V and J genes are TRBV28 and TRBJ2-7, with 7 bases that match TRBD1. The CDR3 extends over 13 amino acids. The germline V gene has CDR1 MDHEN and CDR2 SYDVKM. The ends lost 5 bases at V and 2 bases at J; junction bases unmatched: 3. The CDR3 is CASSRGPAYEQYF. Written as DNA, the CDR3 is TGTGCCAGCAGTAGGGGGCCCGCCTACGAGCAGTACTTC.

V and J are TRBV28 and TRBJ1-6; 11 bases match TRBD1. The germline CDR1 and CDR2 sequences are MDHEN and SYDVKM. V dropped 1 base and J dropped 0; count of bases not matched to a gene: 2. The CDR3 is 18 residues long. The CDR3 nucleotides are TGTGCCAGCAGTTTATACGGGACAGGGGGCTCCTATAATTCACCCCTCCACTTT. Translated: CASSLYGTGGSYNSPLHF.

This sequence joins TRBV9 and TRBJ1-1; D unresolved. CDR3 size: 14 residues. CDR1 is SGDLS and CDR2 is YYNGEE in the germline V gene. With 0 bases removed from V and 5 bases from J, the gap between germline ends came to 11 bases. CDR3 sequence: CASSVASTGTEAFF. The DNA for the CDR3 is TGTGCCAGCAGCGTAGCCAGTACGGGGACTGAAGCTTTCTTT. Variable domain in full (rest from reference TRBV9 and TRBJ1-1): DSGVTQTPKHLITATGQRVTLRCSPRSGDLSVYWYQQSLDQGLQFLIQYYNGEERAKGNILERFSAQQFPDLHSELNLSSLELGDSALYFCASSVASTGTEAFFGQGTRLTVV.

This clone showed up just a few times. The chain employs TRBV7-2 and TRBJ2-7; perhaps TRBD1 as D (5 bases). Trimming cost V 6 bases and J 3 bases, with 21 bases left between them. There are 16 residues in the CDR3. Germline V gene lookup returns CDR1 SGHTA and CDR2 FQGNSA. In nucleotides, the CDR3 is TGTGCCAGCAGTTTTCCTATCCAGGGTTCTGACTACGAGCAGTACTTC. Its translation: CASSFPIQGSDYEQYF.

The chain is built from TRBV6-1 and TRBJ1-1; tentative D call: TRBD1 (5 bases). Trimming took 5 bases from V and 1 from J, leaving 8 bases between them. The CDR3 contains 13 residues. Germline V lookup: CDR1 MNHNS, CDR2 SASEGT. The DNA of the CDR3 is TGTGCCAGCAGTAGGGACTCGAACACTGAAGCTTTCTTT. Translated, it gives CASSRDSNTEAFF.

This clone occurred a few times. The J gene is TRBJ2-3, the V gene TRBV10-3, with D possibly being TRBD1 (7 bases). Looked up from germline, CDR1 is ENHRY and CDR2 is SYGVKD. The germline V and J ends were trimmed by 0 bases and 5 bases, with 15 bases remaining between them. The CDR3 length is 16 residues. The DNA for the CDR3 is TGTGCCATCAGTGAGTCGGCGGGACAGTCGCAAGATACGCAGTATTTT. The encoded protein is CAISESAGQSQDTQYF.

The chain joins TRBV11-2 to TRBJ2-7; D might be TRBD2 (7 bases). Germline V CDR1 and CDR2: SGHAT, FQNNGV. V was trimmed by 4 bases and J by 0 bases, leaving 16 bases between them. The length of the CDR3 is 16 residues. The CDR3 sequence is CASSSPGGGSSYEQYF. CDR3 DNA sequence: TGTGCCAGCAGCTCGCCCGGCGGGGGCTCCTCCTACGAGCAGTACTTC.

The rearrangement links TRBV6-1 to TRBJ1-6; TRBD1 matches 7 bases. V shed 3 bases and J 7 bases; nucleotides not matched to a gene: 3. Germline CDR1 and CDR2: MNHNS and SASEGT. This CDR3 is 14 amino acids long. The chain's CDR3 is CASSDAGGNSPLHF. The CDR3 nucleotides read TGTGCCAGCAGTGACGCAGGGGGGAATTCACCCCTCCACTTT.